This entry is about one T cell receptor (beta chain). This entry belongs to a study of patients and donors after allogeneic stem cell transplantation. Each CDR3 protein gets one entry after TCRdb re-called the RT-PCR reads with MiXCR. The repertoire holds over 200,000 distinct CDR3 sequences, roughly two fifths seen once, with 11% in the top ten. The CDR3 sequence is 13 residues long. The germline V gene has CDR1 SQVTM and CDR2 ANQGSEA. Trimming removed 5 bases from V and 7 bases from J; junction bases left unmatched: 11. The sample comprised blood, either unsorted or a sorted T cell fraction (not recorded which). The V call is TRBV29-1, the J call TRBJ2-7, with 7 positions matching TRBD1. This clonotype was obtained from a human donor who was either an allogeneic HSCT recipient or a stem cell or donor lymphocyte infusion donor (not recorded which). It is not recorded whose cells these are; they may come from a transplant donor. The CDR3 loop reads CSVWDSLSREQYF. The DNA for the CDR3 is TGCAGCGTTTGGGACAGTCTGAGTCGAGAGCAGTACTTC.